This T cell receptor beta chain was obtained from a study of shared clonotypes between healthy human individuals. Sorted subsets were amplified in replicate PCRs using 200 to 250 ng DNA, around 30,000 T cell genomes. TCRdb keeps only in-frame clones here, not all; method: immunoSEQ multiplex PCR. The sample lists more than 2 million clones, more than 90% occurring once. V lost 0 bases and J lost 3, with 9 bases in between. Per germline, CDR1 SGHRS and CDR2 YFSETQ. The CDR3 totals 15 residues. Splitting the CD4+ cells yielded a CD45RA+ naive subset and a CD45RA-negative memory subset. This TCR was sampled from a young man in good health. V and J are TRBV5-1 and TRBJ1-4, with D hard to call. Specimen: naive CD4+ T cells sorted from blood. Subset: CD45RA+ positively selected. CDR3: CASSLAGFPNEKLFF. Written as DNA, the CDR3 is TGCGCCAGCAGCTTGGCGGGGTTCCCTAATGAAAAACTGTTTTTT.